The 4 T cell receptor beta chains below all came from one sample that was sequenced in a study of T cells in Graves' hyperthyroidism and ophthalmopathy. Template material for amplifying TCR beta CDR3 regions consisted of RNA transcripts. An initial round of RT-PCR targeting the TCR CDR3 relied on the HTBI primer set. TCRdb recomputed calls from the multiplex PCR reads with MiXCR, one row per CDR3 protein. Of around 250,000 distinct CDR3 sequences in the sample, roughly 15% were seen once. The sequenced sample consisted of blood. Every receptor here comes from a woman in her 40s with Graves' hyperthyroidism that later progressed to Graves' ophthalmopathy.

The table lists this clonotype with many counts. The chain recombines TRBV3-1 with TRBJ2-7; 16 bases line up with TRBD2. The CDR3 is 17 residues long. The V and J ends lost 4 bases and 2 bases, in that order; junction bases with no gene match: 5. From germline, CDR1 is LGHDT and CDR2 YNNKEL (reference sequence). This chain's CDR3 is CASSPSGLAGGPYEQYF. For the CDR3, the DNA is TGTGCCAGCAGCCCATCGGGACTAGCGGGAGGGCCCTACGAGCAGTACTTC.

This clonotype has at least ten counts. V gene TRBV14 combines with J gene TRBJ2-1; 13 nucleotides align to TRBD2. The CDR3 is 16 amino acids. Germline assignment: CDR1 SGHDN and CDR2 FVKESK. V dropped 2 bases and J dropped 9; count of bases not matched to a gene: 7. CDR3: CASSQLGTSGNLEQFF. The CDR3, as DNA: TGTGCCAGCAGCCAACTCGGGACTAGCGGGAATCTTGAGCAGTTCTTC.

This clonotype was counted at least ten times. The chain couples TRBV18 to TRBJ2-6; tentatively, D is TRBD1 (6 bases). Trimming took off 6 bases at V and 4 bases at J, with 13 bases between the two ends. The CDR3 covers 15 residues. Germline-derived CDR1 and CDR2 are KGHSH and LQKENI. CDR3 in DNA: TGTGCCAGCTCGCCTACAGGGTACGGGGCCAACGTCCTGACTTTC. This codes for CASSPTGYGANVLTF.

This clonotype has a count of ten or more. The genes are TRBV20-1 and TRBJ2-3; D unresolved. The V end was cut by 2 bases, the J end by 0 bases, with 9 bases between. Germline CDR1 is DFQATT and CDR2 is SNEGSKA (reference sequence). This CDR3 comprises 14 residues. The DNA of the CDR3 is TGCAGTGCTAGAAGGCCAGCCAGCACAGATACGCAGTATTTT. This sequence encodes CSARRPASTDTQYF.